The present entry profiles one TCR beta chain with its context. Its antigen is unidentified. The data stem from a study of T cell responses to AZD1222 COVID-19 vaccine. CDR3 length: 14 amino acids. Trimming took off 6 bases at V and 8 bases at J, with 17 bases between the two ends. Germline values: CDR1 MDHEN, CDR2 SYDVKM. Repertoires were generated with immunoSEQ multiplex PCR, while TCRdb's copy carries only in-frame clones and drops some. The repertoire consists of 190,000 or so clones, with about 94% occurring once and the leading ten covering over 0.95%. Whole-study findings and limits: Spike-specific TCR breadth and depth grew following two AZD1222 doses. Nearly half of spike-specific TCRs reportedly target unmutated variant regions. Seropositivity was recorded at baseline in only a handful of AZD1222 recipients. Females outnumbered males among donors, who were mostly white British; clonal diversity was possibly underestimated.

This receptor was identified in an adult who received the AZD1222 COVID-19 vaccine. This chain joins TRBV28 and TRBJ1-3; possibly TRBD1 for D (5 bases). The source material was peripheral blood, sampled 28 days after the second AZD1222 dose. The CDR3 DNA reads TGTGCCAGCAGCCCGGGGACTTCTCGGGACACCATATATTTT. It encodes CASSPGTSRDTIYF.